The sequence of this T cell receptor beta chain was determined in a study of cytomegalovirus exposure and HLA in healthy donors. Study-wide findings and caveats: There were approximately 150 TCR beta chains listed as cytomegalovirus-associated.

In the case of this clone: As yet, its antigen is unknown.

PCR involved 60 Vbeta and 13 Jbeta primers. Assay used: immunoSEQ multiplex PCR; TCRdb lists only in-frame clones, some missing. The sample yields about 180,000 clones, 70% to 85% seen once. Donors sampled were nominally healthy, though unrecorded immune exposures were likely. The CDR3 is 16 amino acids. Germline V gene lookup returns CDR1 SGHNT and CDR2 YYREEE (reference sequence). Trimming removed 0 bases from V and 0 bases from J, with 12 bases in between. What was sequenced was PBMCs. The chain combines TRBV5-4 with TRBJ1-1, with D tentatively TRBD1 (6 bases). This sequence was found in a woman aged 60-70 years in good health and CMV-seropositive. CDR3 in DNA: TGTGCCAGCAGCTTGGGTAACAGGGCCCTGAACACTGAAGCTTTCTTT. It is translated as CASSLGNRALNTEAFF.